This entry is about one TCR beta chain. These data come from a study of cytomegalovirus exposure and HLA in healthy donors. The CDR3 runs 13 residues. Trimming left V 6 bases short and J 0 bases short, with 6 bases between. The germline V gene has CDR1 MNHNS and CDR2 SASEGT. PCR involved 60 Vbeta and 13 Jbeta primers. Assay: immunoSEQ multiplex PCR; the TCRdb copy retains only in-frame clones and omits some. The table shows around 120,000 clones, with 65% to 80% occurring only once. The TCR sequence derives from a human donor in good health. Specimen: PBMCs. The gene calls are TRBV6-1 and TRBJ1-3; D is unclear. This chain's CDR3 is CASRRSSGNTIYF. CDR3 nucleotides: TGTGCCAGCAGGAGATCCTCTGGAAACACCATATATTTT.